This T cell receptor beta chain originates from a study of CD8 T cells in Susac syndrome. Broader study findings: Individuals included in the TCR sequencing and HLA analysis were acknowledged by the study to be relatively few in number.

The multiple sclerosis controls, all treatment-naive patients, had relapsing-remitting disease that was stable or active. Negative isolation yielded the CD8+ and CD4+ T cells, while FACS enriched the TEMRA cells. The RNA input was about 0.45 to 1 ug, and it was reverse transcribed with random hexamers. TCR beta CDR3 was amplified by immunoSEQ covering 54 Vbeta and 13 Jbeta. TCRdb re-called the immunoSEQ multiplex PCR reads through MiXCR, storing one row per CDR3 protein. This repertoire shows more than 250,000 distinct CDR3 sequences, around 90% found once; its top ten account for roughly 0.059%. As regards this clonotype: Its target is unknown.

The sample was CD4+ T cells from PBMCs. The sequence derives from a human donor with multiple sclerosis.

The chain's CDR3 is CAWSGTVREEAFF. CDR3 bases: TGTGCCTGGAGCGGGACAGTCCGAGAGGAAGCTTTCTTT. The rearrangement uses TRBV30 and TRBJ1-1; 7 nucleotides line up with TRBD1. The CDR3 has 13 residues. CDR1 is GTSNPN and CDR2 is SVGIG in the germline V gene (reference sequence). The trim removed 3 bases at V and 8 bases at J, leaving 9 bases unmatched.